Listed here are 5 T cell receptor beta chains from one sample, sequenced in a study of cytomegalovirus exposure and HLA in healthy donors. It was with 60 Vbeta and 13 Jbeta primers that the PCR ran. Generated by immunoSEQ multiplex PCR, the TCRdb table keeps only in-frame clones and is missing some. The repertoire table contains some 60,000 clones. Sequencing used PBMCs. Receptors originate from a man aged 25 to 40 in good health and CMV-seropositive.

This chain uses TRBV7-2 with TRBJ2-1; 9 bases line up with TRBD2. The germline V gene has CDR1 SGHTA and CDR2 FQGNSA. CDR3 length equals 16 residues. The V segment lost 1 base and the J segment 3 bases; nucleotides outside the gene matches: 4. The CDR3 nucleotides read TGTGCCAGCAGCTTAGGGCTAGCGGGATTCTACAATGAGCAGTTCTTC. Its protein product is CASSLGLAGFYNEQFF.

The chain recombines TRBV5-1 with TRBJ2-5; no clear D. Germline lookup yields CDR1 SGHRS and CDR2 YFSETQ. This CDR3 has 14 residues. V was trimmed by 1 base and J by 5 bases, leaving 12 bases between them. The CDR3 DNA reads as TGCGCCAGCAGCTTGAGTCCGGTCGGGGAGACCCAGTACTTC. Encoded protein: CASSLSPVGETQYF.

The V gene is TRBV4-1, the J gene TRBJ2-1; 9 bases are shared with TRBD1. The CDR3 sequence is 21 residues long. Germline CDR1 and CDR2: MGHRA and YSYEKL. V shed 2 bases and J 0 bases; nucleotides not matched to a gene: 17. The CDR3 bases are TGCGCCAGCAGCCAACCCCTCCGGGACAGGGAACCTTCGAGCTCCTACAATGAGCAGTTCTTC. Amino acids: CASSQPLRDREPSSSYNEQFF.

The gene calls are TRBV4-2 and TRBJ2-3; TRBD2 matches at 14 bases. The V and J ends lost 4 bases and 6 bases, in that order; junction bases with no gene match: 9. CDR1 and CDR2 (germline): LGHNA, YNFKEQ. CDR3 length: 17 amino acids. In DNA form, the CDR3 reads TGTGCCAGCAGCCGAGAGCAGACTAGCGGGAGGGAGGATACGCAGTATTTT. Amino acid sequence: CASSREQTSGREDTQYF.

As to this clone: A junction boundary mismatches the germline segment, possibly from a read error. V usage is TRBV7-7 and J usage is TRBJ1-1; TRBD1 matches 7 bases. This CDR3 is 13 amino acids long. Germline V gene sequence: CDR1 SSHAT, CDR2 FNYEAQ (reference sequence). CDR3 protein: CASSPDRDTEAFF. The CDR3 DNA reads as TGTGCTAGCAGCCCCGACAGGGACACTGAAGCTTTCTTT.